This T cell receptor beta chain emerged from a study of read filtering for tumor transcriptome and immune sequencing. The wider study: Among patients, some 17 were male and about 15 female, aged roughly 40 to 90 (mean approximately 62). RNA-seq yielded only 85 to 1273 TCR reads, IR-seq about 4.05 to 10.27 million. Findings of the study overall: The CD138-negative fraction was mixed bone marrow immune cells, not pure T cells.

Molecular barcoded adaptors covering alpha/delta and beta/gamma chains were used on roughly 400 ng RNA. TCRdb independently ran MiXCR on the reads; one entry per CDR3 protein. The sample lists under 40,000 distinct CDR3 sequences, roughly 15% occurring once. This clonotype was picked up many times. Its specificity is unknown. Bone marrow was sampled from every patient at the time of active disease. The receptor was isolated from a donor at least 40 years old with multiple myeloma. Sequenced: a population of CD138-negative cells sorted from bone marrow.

The CDR3 sequence: CASSQGAGNSGNTIYF. The DNA for the CDR3 is TGCGCCAGCAGCCAAGGGGCAGGGAACTCTGGAAACACCATATATTTT. V usage is TRBV4-3 and J usage is TRBJ1-3, with a possible D match to TRBD1 (5 bases). This CDR3 has 16 amino acids. From germline, CDR1 is LGHNA and CDR2 YSLEER. V was clipped by 1 base and J by 0 bases, with 10 bases between them.